The rows below give T cell receptor beta chains drawn from one sample of a study of CD8 T cells in ankylosing spondylitis. Each CDR3 protein gets one entry after TCRdb re-called the 5' RACE reads with MiXCR. The table records hundreds of thousands of distinct CDR3 sequences, about 12% of them present only once. Material: blood, either unsorted or a sorted T cell fraction (not recorded which). These receptors were collected from a male donor with ankylosing spondylitis. The conserved cysteine and the conserved F or W are not part of the CDR3 here. Clone size appears in some rows only: once, few, many, or a class for an expanded clone.

TRBJ2-5	TRBV29-1	many	SVGPYRVESETQY
TRBJ2-1	TRBV6-1	.	ALAKPSGRLGEQF
TRBJ2-7	TRBV20-1	.	SATDQGWGEQY
TRBJ2-1	TRBV10-3	many	AISEPGLERAGNEQF
TRBJ2-1	TRBV18	.	ASSPPKAGGMYNEQF
TRBJ2-1	TRBV20-1	.	SGPKSSYNEQF
TRBJ1-6	TRBV9	.	ASSVGGHNSPLH
TRBJ1-1	TRBV29-1	many	SVERGQNTEAF
TRBJ2-7	TRBV5-6	few	ASRNLPTSLTYEQY
TRBJ1-1	TRBV7-2	.	ASSRRGPNTEAF
TRBJ2-4	TRBV20-1	few	SAREEGLAKNIQY
TRBJ2-2	TRBV18	.	ASSPEREVNTGELF
TRBJ2-7	TRBV4-1	many	ASSQGTRPYEQY
TRBJ1-2	TRBV27	few	ATRGVPYGYT
TRBJ2-3	TRBV24-1	.	ATSDADDRSTDTQY
TRBJ2-7	TRBV5-1	.	ASSLAPQTTYEQY
TRBJ2-5	TRBV20-1	few	SVTLGGTQY
TRBJ2-3	TRBV4-1	few	ASSRGLAGGGGDTQY
TRBJ2-3	TRBV5-4	.	ASSLYLAGGTDTQY
TRBJ2-1	TRBV6-1	.	ASSRTRHNEQF
TRBJ1-3	TRBV6-5	.	ASSYSIRRNTIY
TRBJ1-6	TRBV20-1	few	SARDGSRVSYNSPLH
TRBJ2-7	TRBV10-3	few	AISGGPSYEQY
TRBJ1-5	TRBV18	few	ASSSGQGSNQPQH
TRBJ2-7	TRBV20-1	few	SARDEGSGYEQY
TRBJ1-5	TRBV20-1	.	SAGANQPQH
TRBJ2-7	TRBV24-1	few	ATSDGQGVEQY
TRBJ1-4	TRBV7-2	few	ASSFNRNEKLF
TRBJ2-5	TRBV9	.	ASSKSGGVGQETQY
TRBJ1-6	TRBV7-3	few	ASSLRGRESPLH